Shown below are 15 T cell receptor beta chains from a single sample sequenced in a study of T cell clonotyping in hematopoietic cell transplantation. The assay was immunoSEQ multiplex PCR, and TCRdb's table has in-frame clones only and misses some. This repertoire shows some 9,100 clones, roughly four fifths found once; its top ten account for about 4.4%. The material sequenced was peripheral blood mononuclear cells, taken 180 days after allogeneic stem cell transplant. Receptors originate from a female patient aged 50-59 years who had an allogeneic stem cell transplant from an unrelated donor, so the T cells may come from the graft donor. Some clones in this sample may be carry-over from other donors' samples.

The CDR3 reads CASSQVGKGSYNSPLHF. The DNA for the CDR3 is TGCGCCAGCAGCCAAGTAGGAAAGGGGTCCTATAATTCACCCCTCCACTTT. The V gene is TRBV4-1, the J gene TRBJ1-6; a weak D match, TRBD1 (5 bases). Germline assignment: CDR1 MGHRA and CDR2 YSYEKL. The CDR3 runs 17 residues. V lost 1 base and J lost 1, with 11 bases in between.

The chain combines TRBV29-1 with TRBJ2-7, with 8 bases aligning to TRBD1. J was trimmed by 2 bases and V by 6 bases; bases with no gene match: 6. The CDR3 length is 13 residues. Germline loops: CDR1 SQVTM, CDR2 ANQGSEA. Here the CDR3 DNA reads TGCAGCGTGCGGCCACAGGGGGCCTACGAGCAGTACTTC. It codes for CSVRPQGAYEQYF.

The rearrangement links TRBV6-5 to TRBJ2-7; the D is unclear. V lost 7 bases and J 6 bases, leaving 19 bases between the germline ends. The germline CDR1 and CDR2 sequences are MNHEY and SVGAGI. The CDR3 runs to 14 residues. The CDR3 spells CASTPPHRPGEQYF. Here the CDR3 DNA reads TGTGCCAGCACCCCGCCCCATAGACCCGGCGAGCAGTACTTC.

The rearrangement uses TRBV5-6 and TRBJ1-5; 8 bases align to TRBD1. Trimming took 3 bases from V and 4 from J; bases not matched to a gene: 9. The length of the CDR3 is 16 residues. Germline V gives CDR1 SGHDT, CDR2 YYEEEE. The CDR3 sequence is CASSYGTGNVNQPQHF. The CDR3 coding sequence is TGTGCCAGCAGCTATGGGACAGGTAACGTTAATCAGCCCCAGCATTTT.

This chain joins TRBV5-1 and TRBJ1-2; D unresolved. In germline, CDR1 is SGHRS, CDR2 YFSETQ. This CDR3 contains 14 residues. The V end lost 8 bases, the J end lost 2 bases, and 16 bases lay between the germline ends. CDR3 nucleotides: TGCGCCAGTACACTTCAGCCGGGGAACTATGGCTACACCTTC. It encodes CASTLQPGNYGYTF.

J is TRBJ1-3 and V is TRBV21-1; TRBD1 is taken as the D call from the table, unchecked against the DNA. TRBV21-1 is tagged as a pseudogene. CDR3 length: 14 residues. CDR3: CASSNQGSGNTIYF. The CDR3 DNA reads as TGTGCCAGCAGTAACCAGGGATCTGGAAACACCATATATTTT.

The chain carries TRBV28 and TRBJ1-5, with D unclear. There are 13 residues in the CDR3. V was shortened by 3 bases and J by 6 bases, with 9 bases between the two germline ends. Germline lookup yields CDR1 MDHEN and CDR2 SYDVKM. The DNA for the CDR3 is TGTGCCAGCAGTTTTCTGCCTCGTCAGCCCCAGCATTTT. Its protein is CASSFLPRQPQHF.

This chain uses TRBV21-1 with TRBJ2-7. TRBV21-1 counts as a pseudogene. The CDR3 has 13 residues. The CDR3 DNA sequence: TGTGCCAGCAGCAAACAAGGGTCCTACGAGCAGTACTTC. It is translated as CASSKQGSYEQYF.

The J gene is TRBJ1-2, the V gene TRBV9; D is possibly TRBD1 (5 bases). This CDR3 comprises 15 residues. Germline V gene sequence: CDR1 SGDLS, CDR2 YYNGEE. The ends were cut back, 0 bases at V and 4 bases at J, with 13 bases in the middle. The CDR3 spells CASSVAEGQTYGYTF. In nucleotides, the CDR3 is TGTGCCAGCAGCGTAGCGGAGGGGCAGACCTATGGCTACACCTTC.

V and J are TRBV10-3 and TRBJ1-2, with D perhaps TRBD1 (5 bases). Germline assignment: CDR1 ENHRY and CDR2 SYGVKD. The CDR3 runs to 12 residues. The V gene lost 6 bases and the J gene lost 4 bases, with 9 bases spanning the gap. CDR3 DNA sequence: TGTGCCATCAGCAGGGATTCCTATGGCTACACCTTC. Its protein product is CAISRDSYGYTF.

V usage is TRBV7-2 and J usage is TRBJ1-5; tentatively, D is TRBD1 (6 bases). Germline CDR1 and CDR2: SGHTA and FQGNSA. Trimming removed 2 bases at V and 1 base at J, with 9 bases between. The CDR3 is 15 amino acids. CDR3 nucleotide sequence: TGTGCCAGCAGCTTAAGCGGGACAAGCAATCAGCCCCAGCATTTT. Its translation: CASSLSGTSNQPQHF.

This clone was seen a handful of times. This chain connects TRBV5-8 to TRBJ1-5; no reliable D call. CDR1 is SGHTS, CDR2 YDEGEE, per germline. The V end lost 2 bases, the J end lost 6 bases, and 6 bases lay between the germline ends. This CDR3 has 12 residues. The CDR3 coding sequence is TGTGCCAGCAGCTTACTCGGTCAGCCCCAGCATTTT. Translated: CASSLLGQPQHF.

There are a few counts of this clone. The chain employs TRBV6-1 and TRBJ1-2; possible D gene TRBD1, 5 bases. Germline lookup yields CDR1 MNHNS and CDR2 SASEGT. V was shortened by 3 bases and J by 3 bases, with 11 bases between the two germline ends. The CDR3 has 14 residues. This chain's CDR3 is CASSEGEVYYGYTF. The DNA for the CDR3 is TGTGCCAGCAGTGAGGGGGAGGTCTACTATGGCTACACCTTC.

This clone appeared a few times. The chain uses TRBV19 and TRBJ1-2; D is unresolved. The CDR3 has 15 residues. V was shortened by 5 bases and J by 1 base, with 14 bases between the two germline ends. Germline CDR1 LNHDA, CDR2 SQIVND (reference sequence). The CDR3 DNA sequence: TGTGCCAGTAGTCCCGACACTATCGGTAACTATGGCTACACCTTC. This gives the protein CASSPDTIGNYGYTF.

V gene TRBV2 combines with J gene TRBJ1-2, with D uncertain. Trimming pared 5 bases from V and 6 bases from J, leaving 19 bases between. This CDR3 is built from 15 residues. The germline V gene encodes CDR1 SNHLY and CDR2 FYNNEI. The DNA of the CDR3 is TGTGCCAGCAGTTTGACATTCATCGCTAAGAATGGCTACACCTTC. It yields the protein CASSLTFIAKNGYTF.